The entry that follows covers one T cell receptor beta chain sequence. Its antigen is unidentified. This entry comes from a study of T-cell reconstitution after alpha-beta-depleted transplantation in children. Study-level results: After transplant, high TCRbeta diversity at day 60 in some patients arose from surviving recipient T cells and thymic progenitors.

Germline CDR1 reads KGHDR; CDR2 reads SFDVKD. V lost 7 bases to trimming and J lost 8 bases; unmatched junction nucleotides: 22. This CDR3 is 18 amino acids long. Unique molecular identifiers were incorporated during preparation of the TCRbeta library. TCRdb independently ran MiXCR on the PCR reads; one entry per CDR3 protein. The data hold approximately 520,000 distinct CDR3 sequences, with approximately 10% observed a single time. This chain uses TRBV24-1 with TRBJ2-1; 7 bases map to TRBD2. The material sequenced was PBMCs, mostly from graft donor cells, taken 180 days after TCRalphabeta/CD19-depleted stem cell transplant. This TCR was recovered from a female patient between 2 and 15 years old who had a stem cell transplant for aplastic anemia, so the T cells may come from the graft donor. The CDR3: CATRGGGTKTVIHDEQFF. The CDR3 nucleotides are TGTGCCACCAGGGGGGGGGGGACCAAGACCGTTATCCACGATGAGCAGTTCTTC.